These 10 T cell receptor beta chains were sequenced from one sample in a study of glioma-infiltrating T cells. TCR alpha and beta CDR3 regions were amplified from RNA using iRepertoire nested multiplex PCR. Via MiXCR, TCRdb re-called the multiplex PCR reads, giving one row per CDR3 protein. Of 20,000 to 25,000 distinct CDR3 sequences in the sample, under 30% were seen once. Sequencing input: glioma tissue, nonneoplastic brain tissue, or PBMCs (not recorded which). The receptors originated from a human donor with low-grade glioma or glioblastoma, undergoing nonglioma brain surgery, or in good health (not recorded which).

This clonotype was found many times. In DNA form, the CDR3 reads TGTGCCAGCAGCTTTAGAGCTGACACTGAAGCTTTCTTT. Amino acid sequence: CASSFRADTEAFF. This sequence joins TRBV7-9 and TRBJ1-1, with no clear D. This CDR3 contains 13 residues. V lost 3 bases, J lost 3 bases, and 8 bases lay in between. Germline V lookup: CDR1 SEHNR, CDR2 FQNEAQ (reference sequence).

In this sample, this clonotype turned up a few times. This sequence joins TRBV19 and TRBJ2-2, with TRBD1 as a possible D gene (6 bases). There are 14 residues in the CDR3. The V end was cut by 3 bases, the J end by 2 bases, with 7 bases between. CDR1 LNHDA and CDR2 SQIVND come from the germline V gene (reference sequence). CDR3 loop: CASSIGTNTGELFF. CDR3 coding DNA: TGTGCCAGTAGTATCGGGACAAACACCGGGGAGCTGTTTTTT.

In regard to this clonotype: Mismatch with germline at one junction end may stem from a read error. The chain links TRBV6-9 to TRBJ2-1; D is unresolved. Germline-derived CDR1 and CDR2 are MNHGY and SVAAGI. The CDR3 totals 14 residues. CDR3 protein: CASSSLSGGNEQLF. The CDR3 nucleotides are TGTGCCAGCAGTTCTCTGTCTGGCGGCAATGAGCAGCTCTTC.

V and J are TRBV4-3 and TRBJ1-1, with D perhaps TRBD1 (5 bases). CDR3 length: 15 amino acids. CDR1 and CDR2 from the germline V gene are LGHNA and YSLEER. Trimming removed 4 bases at V and 1 base at J, with 13 bases between. CDR3 in DNA: TGCGCCAGCAGCCTAGTCGACAGAGAGAACACTGAAGCTTTCTTT. Protein: CASSLVDRENTEAFF.

In its sample, this clonotype was seen once. The chain joins TRBV12-3 or TRBV12-4 to TRBJ1-2; the D is unclear. This CDR3 contains 15 residues. The V and J ends lost 5 bases and 0 bases respectively, with 13 bases between them. The CDR3 bases are TGTGCCAGCAGTCCTATACAACGTTCTAACTATGGCTACACCTTC. Translated, it gives CASSPIQRSNYGYTF.

This clonotype was recorded many times. The chain links TRBV18 to TRBJ1-6; D unresolved. CDR3 size: 13 residues. Germline V gene sequence: CDR1 KGHSH, CDR2 LQKENI. The ends were cut back, 3 bases at V and 8 bases at J, with 8 bases in the middle. The CDR3 protein is CASSPTLDSPLHF. In DNA form, the CDR3 reads TGTGCCAGCTCACCCACCTTGGATTCACCCCTCCACTTT.

This clonotype has only a few counts. V and J are TRBV6-4 and TRBJ2-3; D possibly corresponds to TRBD2 (5 bases). V was trimmed by 3 bases and J by 4 bases, leaving 11 bases between them. Germline CDR1 is MRHNA and CDR2 is SNTAGT. This CDR3 region has 14 residues. The CDR3 DNA is TGTGCCAGCAGTGAAGGGCTAGCCGCAGATACGCAGTATTTT. It specifies CASSEGLAADTQYF.

The chain uses TRBV27 and TRBJ1-5; a weak D match, TRBD1 (6 bases). Germline lookup yields CDR1 MNHEY and CDR2 SMNVEV (reference sequence). The CDR3 has 15 residues. The ends were cut back, 6 bases at V and 6 bases at J, with 18 bases in the middle. CDR3 in DNA: TGTGCCAGCAGCCCCGATGGGGGCGGCAGTCAGCCCCAGCATTTT. This gives the protein CASSPDGGGSQPQHF.

This clonotype was picked up many times. The chain uses TRBV2 and TRBJ1-5, with D perhaps matching TRBD1 (6 bases). The CDR3 runs 14 residues. Looked up from germline, CDR1 is SNHLY and CDR2 is FYNNEI. Trimming pared 7 bases from V and 4 bases from J, leaving 14 bases between. CDR3 protein: CASKAGAPNQPQHF. The CDR3 DNA follows: TGTGCCAGCAAAGCGGGGGCGCCGAATCAGCCCCAGCATTTT.

A few counts support this clonotype. V and J are TRBV28 and TRBJ2-7; 7 bases are shared with TRBD1. CDR1 and CDR2 from the germline V gene are MDHEN and SYDVKM. This CDR3 has 15 amino acids. V lost 4 bases and J lost 2; bases outside the gene matches: 8. Written as DNA, the CDR3 is TGTGCCAGCAGTTCCCCGGGACAGCCCCCCTACGAGCAGTACTTC. Residues: CASSSPGQPPYEQYF.